This TCR beta chain originates from a study of long-term antiretroviral therapy in people with HIV. Study results and limitations: Clonal populations expanded prior to ART predominated within the repertoire at all time points. HIV repertoires showed narrower CDR3 length ranges than controls. Gathering of blood took place between the mid-2000s and the late 2010s, possibly under older ART regimens.

The libraries were made with immunoSEQ v3.0 at survey level. Clones were sequenced by immunoSEQ multiplex PCR, and TCRdb holds only the in-frame ones, with some missing. The sample has approximately 30,000 clones; roughly four fifths are singletons. A word on this clone: As yet, its antigen is unknown.

Donors needed at least one pre-ART PBMC sample plus at least two post-ART samples. The clonotype was recovered from a man aged 18 to 35 with HIV. The source was unsorted PBMCs, collected 0.8 years before starting antiretroviral therapy.

This CDR3 reads CASSPGRYNTEAFF. The CDR3, as DNA: TGTGCCAGCAGTCCAGGGAGATACAACACTGAAGCTTTCTTT. V usage is TRBV6-1 and J usage is TRBJ1-1; tentatively, D is TRBD1 (5 bases). The CDR3 runs to 14 residues. V was trimmed by 5 bases and J by 2 bases, leaving 12 bases between them. CDR1 and CDR2 (germline): MNHNS, SASEGT.